This TCR beta chain was profiled in a study of cytotoxic CD8 clonotypes in ibrutinib-treated CLL. Comments on this clone: The antigen remains unidentified.

General study findings and limits: Clonality at baseline surpassed age-matched healthy donors and tracked circulating CD8+ T-cell counts.

V was trimmed by 1 base and J by 8 bases, leaving 9 bases between them. The germline V gene encodes CDR1 SGHRS and CDR2 YFSETQ. CDR3 size: 12 residues. Here immunoSEQ multiplex PCR was the method, and the copy in TCRdb shows in-frame clones only, minus some. The data show 130,000 or so clones, approximately 80% seen once. The sample was PBMCs, taken after 12 months of ibrutinib treatment. This clonotype was sampled from a human donor with chronic lymphocytic leukemia. J is TRBJ1-1 and V is TRBV5-1, with D perhaps TRBD1 (5 bases). In DNA form, the CDR3 reads TGCGCCAGCAGCTTGCCGGGGGTAGAAGCTTTCTTT. Protein sequence: CASSLPGVEAFF.